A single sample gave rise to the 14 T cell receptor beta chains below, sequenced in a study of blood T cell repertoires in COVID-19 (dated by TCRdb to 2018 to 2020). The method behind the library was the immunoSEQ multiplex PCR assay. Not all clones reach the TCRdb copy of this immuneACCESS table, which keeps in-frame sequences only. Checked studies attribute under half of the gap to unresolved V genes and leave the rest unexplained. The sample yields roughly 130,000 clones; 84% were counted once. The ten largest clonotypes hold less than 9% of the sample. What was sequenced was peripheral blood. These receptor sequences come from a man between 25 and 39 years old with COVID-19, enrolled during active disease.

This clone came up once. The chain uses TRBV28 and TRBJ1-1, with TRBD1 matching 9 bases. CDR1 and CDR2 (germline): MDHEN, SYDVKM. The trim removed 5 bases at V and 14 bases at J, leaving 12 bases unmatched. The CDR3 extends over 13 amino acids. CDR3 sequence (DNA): TGTGCCAGCAGTAATTCGGGACAGGGCGCCTACTTCTTT. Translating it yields CASSNSGQGAYFF.

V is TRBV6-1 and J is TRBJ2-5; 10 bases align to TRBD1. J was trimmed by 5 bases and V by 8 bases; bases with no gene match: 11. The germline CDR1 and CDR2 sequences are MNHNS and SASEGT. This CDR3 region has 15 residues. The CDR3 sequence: CASSPDRGRGETQYF. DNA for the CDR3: TGTGCCAGCTCACCGGACAGGGGGAGAGGGGAGACCCAGTACTTC.

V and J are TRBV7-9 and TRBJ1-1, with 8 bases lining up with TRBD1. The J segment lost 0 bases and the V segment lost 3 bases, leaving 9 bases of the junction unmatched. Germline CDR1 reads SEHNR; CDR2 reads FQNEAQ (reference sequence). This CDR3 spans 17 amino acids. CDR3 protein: CASSFPGQEPMNTEAFF. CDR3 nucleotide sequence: TGTGCCAGCAGCTTTCCGGGACAGGAGCCCATGAACACTGAAGCTTTCTTT.

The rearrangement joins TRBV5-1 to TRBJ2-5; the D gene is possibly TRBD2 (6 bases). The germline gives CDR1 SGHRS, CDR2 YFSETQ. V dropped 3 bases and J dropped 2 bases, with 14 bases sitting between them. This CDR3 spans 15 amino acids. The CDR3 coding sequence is TGCGCCAGCAGCTCCATTTGGGGGACTCAAGAGACCCAGTACTTC. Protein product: CASSSIWGTQETQYF.

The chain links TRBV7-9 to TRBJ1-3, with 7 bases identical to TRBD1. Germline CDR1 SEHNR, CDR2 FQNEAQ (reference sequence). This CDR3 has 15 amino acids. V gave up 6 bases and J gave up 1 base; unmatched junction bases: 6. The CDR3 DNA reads TGTGCCAGCAGTTTGGACAGGTCGTCTGGAAACACCATATATTTT. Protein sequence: CASSLDRSSGNTIYF.

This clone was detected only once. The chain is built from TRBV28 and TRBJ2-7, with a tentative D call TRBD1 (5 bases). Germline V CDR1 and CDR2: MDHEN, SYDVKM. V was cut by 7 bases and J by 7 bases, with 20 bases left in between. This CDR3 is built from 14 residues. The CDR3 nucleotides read TGTGCCAGCACCAAAAGGGGTGTTTTTCTAGAGCAGTACTTC. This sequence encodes CASTKRGVFLEQYF.

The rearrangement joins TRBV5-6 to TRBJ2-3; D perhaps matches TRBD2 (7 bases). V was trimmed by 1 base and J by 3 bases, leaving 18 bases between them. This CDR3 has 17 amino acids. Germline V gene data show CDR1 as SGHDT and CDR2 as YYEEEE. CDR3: CASSLRGRASFTDTQYF. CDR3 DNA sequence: TGTGCCAGCAGCTTGAGGGGGAGGGCCTCCTTTACAGATACGCAGTATTTT.

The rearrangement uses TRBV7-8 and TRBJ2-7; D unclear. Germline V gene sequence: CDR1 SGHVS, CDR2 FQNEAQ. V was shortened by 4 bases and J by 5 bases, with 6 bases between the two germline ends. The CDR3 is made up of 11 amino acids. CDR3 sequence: CASSYTDEQYF. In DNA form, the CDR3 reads TGTGCCAGCAGCTATACGGACGAGCAGTACTTC.

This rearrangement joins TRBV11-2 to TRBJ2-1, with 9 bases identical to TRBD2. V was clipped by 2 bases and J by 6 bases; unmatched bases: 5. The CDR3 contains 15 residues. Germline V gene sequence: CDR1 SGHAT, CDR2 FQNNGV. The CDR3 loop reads CASSLISGSVNEQFF. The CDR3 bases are TGTGCCAGCAGCTTAATTAGCGGGAGTGTCAATGAGCAGTTCTTC.

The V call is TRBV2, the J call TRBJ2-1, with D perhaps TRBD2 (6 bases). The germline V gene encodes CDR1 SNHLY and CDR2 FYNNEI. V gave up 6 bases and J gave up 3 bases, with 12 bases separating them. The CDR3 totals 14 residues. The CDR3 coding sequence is TGTGCCAGCAGGGAGGGTACTAGCTACAATGAGCAGTTCTTC. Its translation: CASREGTSYNEQFF.

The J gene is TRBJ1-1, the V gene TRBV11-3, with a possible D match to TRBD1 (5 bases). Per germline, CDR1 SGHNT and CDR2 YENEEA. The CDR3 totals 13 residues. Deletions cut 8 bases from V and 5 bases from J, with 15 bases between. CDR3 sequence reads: CASLGGYGTEAFF. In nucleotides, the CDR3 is TGTGCCAGCTTGGGGGGGTACGGGACTGAAGCTTTCTTT.

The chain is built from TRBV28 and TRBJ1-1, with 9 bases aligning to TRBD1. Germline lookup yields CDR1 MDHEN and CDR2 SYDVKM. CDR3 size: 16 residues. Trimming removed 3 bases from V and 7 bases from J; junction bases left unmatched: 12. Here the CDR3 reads CASSFQGTGRGGEAFF. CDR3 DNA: TGTGCCAGCAGTTTTCAAGGGACAGGGCGGGGTGGTGAAGCTTTCTTT.

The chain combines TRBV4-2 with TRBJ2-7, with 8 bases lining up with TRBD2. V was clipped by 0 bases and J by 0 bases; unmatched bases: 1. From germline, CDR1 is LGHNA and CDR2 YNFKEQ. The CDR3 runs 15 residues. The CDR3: CASSQESGSSYEQYF. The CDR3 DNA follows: TGTGCCAGCAGCCAAGAAAGCGGGAGCTCCTACGAGCAGTACTTC.

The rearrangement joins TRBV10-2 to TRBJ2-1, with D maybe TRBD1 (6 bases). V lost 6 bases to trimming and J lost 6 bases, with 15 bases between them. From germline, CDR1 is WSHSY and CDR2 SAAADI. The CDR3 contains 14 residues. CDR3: CASSPDSLGNEQFF. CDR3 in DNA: TGCGCCAGCAGCCCGGACAGCCTGGGCAATGAGCAGTTCTTC.